This TCR beta chain came from a study of blood T cell repertoires in COVID-19. The V gene's germline CDR1 is SGHTA and CDR2 FQGNSA. Germline trimming cut 1 base from V and 7 bases from J; bases unmatched to any gene: 8. The CDR3 has 17 amino acids. Measured with immunoSEQ multiplex PCR; TCRdb has only the in-frame clones, and not every one. This table has some 260,000 clones, around nine tenths appearing once. The sample taken for sequencing was peripheral blood. The TCR sequence derives from a middle-aged woman who had recovered from COVID-19. The chain employs TRBV7-2 and TRBJ2-5, with TRBD2 matching over 14 bases. The CDR3 coding sequence is TGTGCCAGCAGCTTAGTCCGACTAGCGGGAGGGGGGAGGACCCAGTACTTC. Translated: CASSLVRLAGGGRTQYF.